These T cell receptor beta chains were read from a single sample in a study of immune aging and cytomegalovirus after organ transplant. The antigens these receptors bind are not known. TCRdb itself ran the single-cell sequencing reads through MiXCR, one entry per CDR3 protein. The sample has 20,000 to 25,000 distinct CDR3 sequences, 36% seen once. The source was CMV peptide-activated CD4+ and CD8+ T cells sorted from blood, collected at five time points, pooled. These receptor sequences come from a female donor who had a heart transplant and CMV viremia. The CDR3 runs from the conserved cysteine through the conserved F or W. A D gene is named only where the DNA matches it firmly. Part of the rows lack a size; the others show once, few, many or a class for expanded clones.

D	size	V	J	DNA	CDR3
.	few	TRBV14	TRBJ2-3	TGTGCCAGCAGCCTCACAGATACGCAGTATTTT	CASSLTDTQYF
TRBD2	.	TRBV6-5	TRBJ2-6	TGTGCCAGCAGCCCGGCTAGCGGTGTTAGCTCTGGGGCCAACGTCCTGACTTTC	CASSPASGVSSGANVLTF
TRBD2	many	TRBV19	TRBJ2-2	TGTGCCAGTAGTACCCTTCGCGGGAGAGGGTCGAACACCGGGGAGCTGTTTTTT	CASSTLRGRGSNTGELFF
.	.	TRBV2	TRBJ2-4	TGTGCCAGCTCACCTCGTGGCCTAGCCAAAAACATTCAGTACTTC	CASSPRGLAKNIQYF
.	many	TRBV5-8	TRBJ2-3	TGTGCCAGCAGCTTGGCAGGTTCGCGCACAGATACGCAGTATTTT	CASSLAGSRTDTQYF
.	.	TRBV30	TRBJ1-2	TGTGCCTGGAGTCCCACATGGGTTAGCGGCTACACCTTC	CAWSPTWVSGYTF
.	medium-sized	TRBV7-9	TRBJ2-5	TGTGCCAGCAGCTTAGATGGGGCGCAAGAGACCCAGTACTTC	CASSLDGAQETQYF
.	.	TRBV12-3/TRBV12-4	TRBJ2-3	TGTGTCAGCAGTAAGACCTATGGCGCAGATACGCAGTATTTT	CVSSKTYGADTQYF
.	.	TRBV6-1	TRBJ2-1	TGTGCCAGCAGCGATATACGCACTTACAATGAGCAGTTCTTC	CASSDIRTYNEQFF
.	once	TRBV7-3	TRBJ2-7	TGTGCCAGCAGCTCCCGGGGGACCTGCACCTACGAGCAGTACTTC	CASSSRGTCTYEQYF